This section outlines one T cell receptor (beta chain) sequence together with its context. The data belong to a study of T cells in Graves' hyperthyroidism and ophthalmopathy. There are 17 residues in the CDR3. Losses at the gene ends were 3 bases for V and 3 bases for J; bases not matched to a gene: 16. Germline assignment: CDR1 DFQATT and CDR2 SNEGSKA (reference sequence). The TCR beta CDR3 regions underwent amplification using RNA transcripts as the source. First-round RT-PCR with HTBI primers amplified the TCR CDR3 region. TCRdb redid the calling of the multiplex PCR reads with MiXCR, one entry per CDR3 protein. The data contain about 400,000 distinct CDR3 sequences, about 13% of them singletons.

This chain joins TRBV20-1 and TRBJ1-1; 7 nucleotides agree with TRBD1. This TCR came from a woman under 30 with Graves' hyperthyroidism. Sequencing used blood. CDR3 sequence reads: CSASEQYRGPRDTEAFF. The CDR3 bases are TGCAGTGCTAGTGAACAATACAGGGGCCCCAGGGACACTGAAGCTTTCTTT.